This TCR beta chain was captured by sequencing in a study of read filtering for tumor transcriptome and immune sequencing. Study at large: Whole-transcriptome libraries were prepared after DNase treatment.

This clonotype has only a few counts. What it binds is unknown. This may be a read error: a much more frequent sequence differs by one nucleotide. No conserved phenylalanine or tryptophan is present at the end of the CDR3, so a read error is the likely explanation. CDR3 length: 14 residues. CDR1 SGHRS and CDR2 YFSETQ come from the germline V gene. V lost 0 bases and J lost 7, with 11 bases in between. Findings and limits, study-wide: Correlation between methods rose after single-read clonotypes were removed.

From about 0.4 ug of RNA, a library with molecular barcoded alpha/delta and beta/gamma adaptors was made. TCRdb processed the reads anew with MiXCR; each CDR3 protein has one entry. In the table there are roughly 90,000 distinct CDR3 sequences, 12% of which are singletons. The TCR sequence derives from a donor over 35 with multiple myeloma. V is TRBV5-1 and J is TRBJ2-1; TRBD2 is a possible D gene (6 bases). Sequencing used a population of CD138-negative cells sorted from bone marrow. The DNA for the CDR3 is TGCGCCAGCAGCTTGGCAAAAGGAGGGAATGAGCAGTTCTTG. Its protein is CASSLAKGGNEQFL.